These 17 T cell receptor beta chains originate from one sample sequenced in a study of cytomegalovirus exposure and HLA in healthy donors. It was with 60 Vbeta and 13 Jbeta primers that the PCR ran. The method was immunoSEQ multiplex PCR; TCRdb's version includes in-frame clones alone and lacks a portion of them. The sample has 95,000 to 120,000 clones; over 75% are singletons. Sequencing was carried out using PBMCs. The receptors derive from a young woman in good health and CMV-seronegative.

This clone was found once. The chain joins TRBV6-5 to TRBJ1-6; tentatively, D is TRBD1 (5 bases). From germline, CDR1 is MNHEY and CDR2 SVGAGI. V dropped 6 bases and J dropped 7 bases, with 16 bases sitting between them. The CDR3 is 15 amino acids. CDR3 nucleotides: TGTGCCAGCAGATTCCGACAGAACCGAAATTCACCCCTCCACTTT. As protein: CASRFRQNRNSPLHF.

The rearrangement links TRBV7-9 to TRBJ2-5; TRBD2 is a possible D gene (5 bases). CDR3 length: 13 residues. The ends were cut back, 7 bases at V and 2 bases at J, with 11 bases in the middle. Per germline, CDR1 SEHNR and CDR2 FQNEAQ (reference sequence). The CDR3 region is CASNRGPQETQYF. Here the CDR3 DNA reads TGTGCCAGCAACCGCGGGCCTCAAGAGACCCAGTACTTC. Full variable domain (rest looked up from reference TRBV7-9 and TRBJ2-5): DTGVSQNPRHKITKRGQNVTFRCDPISEHNRLYWYRQTLGQGPEFLTYFQNEAQLEKSRLLSDRFSAERPKGSFSTLEIQRTEQGDSAMYLCASNRGPQETQYFGPGTRLLVL.

This clone has a handful of counts. V is TRBV4-3 and J is TRBJ1-2, with D possibly TRBD1 on 6 matching bases. Germline lookup yields CDR1 LGHNA and CDR2 YSLEER. Trimming shortened V by 4 bases and J by 2 bases, and 17 bases separated the two germline ends. There are 16 residues in the CDR3. The CDR3 loop reads CASSRTQGQGNYGYTF. Written as DNA, the CDR3 is TGCGCCAGCAGCCGAACCCAGGGGCAGGGGAACTATGGCTACACCTTC.

This chain connects TRBV5-1 to TRBJ1-4; D uncertain. V lost 4 bases, J lost 8 bases, and 15 bases lay in between. Germline V gene data show CDR1 as SGHRS and CDR2 as YFSETQ. This CDR3 is built from 14 residues. The CDR3 DNA reads as TGCGCCAGCAGCCCAAGGGTGAGCGGCGAAAAACTGTTTTTT. Residues: CASSPRVSGEKLFF.

This rearrangement joins TRBV7-2 to TRBJ2-7; D perhaps matches TRBD2 (6 bases). The ends were cut back, 1 base at V and 3 bases at J, with 13 bases in the middle. The CDR3 extends over 15 amino acids. The germline gives CDR1 SGHTA, CDR2 FQGNSA. This CDR3 reads CASSLDLANFYEQYF. For the CDR3, the DNA is TGTGCCAGCAGCTTAGATCTAGCGAACTTCTACGAGCAGTACTTC.

The chain is built from TRBV9 and TRBJ1-2; D remains ambiguous. This CDR3 has 11 amino acids. The V and J ends lost 8 bases and 7 bases respectively, with 12 bases between them. CDR1 is SGDLS, CDR2 YYNGEE, per germline. The chain's CDR3 is CASTKLGGYTF. The CDR3 nucleotides read TGTGCCAGTACTAAACTCGGTGGCTACACCTTC.

The chain is built from TRBV2 and TRBJ1-4; D unclear. CDR3 length equals 13 residues. Germline-derived CDR1 and CDR2 are SNHLY and FYNNEI. Trimming cost V 3 bases and J 8 bases, with 10 bases left between them. DNA for the CDR3: TGTGCCAGCAGTGAGCCCCCCCGGGAAAAACTGTTTTTT. Translation: CASSEPPREKLFF.

V and J are TRBV7-2 and TRBJ2-7; D call uncertain. The germline V and J ends were trimmed by 5 bases and 4 bases, with 12 bases remaining between them. Germline CDR1 SGHTA, CDR2 FQGNSA. CDR3 length: 13 residues. Here the CDR3 DNA reads TGTGCCAGCAGCGTTTCGGGTCTATACGAGCAGTACGTC. The encoded protein is CASSVSGLYEQYV.

The genes are TRBV19 and TRBJ1-1, with 7 bases that match TRBD1. Germline CDR1 reads LNHDA; CDR2 reads SQIVND (reference sequence). Trimming took 5 bases from V and 11 from J; bases not matched to a gene: 17. The CDR3 totals 15 residues. CDR3 residues: CASSYYFTGVERAFF. The CDR3 DNA is TGTGCCAGTAGTTATTATTTCACAGGGGTCGAGCGGGCTTTCTTT.

V and J are TRBV5-5 and TRBJ1-1; TRBD1 is a possible D gene (6 bases). Germline V gene sequence: CDR1 SGHKS, CDR2 YYEKEE (reference sequence). V lost 4 bases and J 1 base, leaving 11 bases between the germline ends. CDR3 length: 14 amino acids. Here the CDR3 reads CASSPTDRNTEAFF. The CDR3 nucleotides read TGTGCCAGCAGCCCAACGGACAGGAACACTGAAGCTTTCTTT.

The chain is built from TRBV5-4 and TRBJ2-3, with D hard to call. CDR1 SGHNT and CDR2 YYREEE come from the germline V gene (reference sequence). The CDR3 spans 15 residues. V gave up 0 bases and J gave up 4 bases, with 12 bases separating them. The CDR3 DNA follows: TGTGCCAGCAGCTTGGTGTCTAGAAGACCAGATACGCAGTATTTT. This gives the protein CASSLVSRRPDTQYF.

The chain uses TRBV7-9 and TRBJ1-5; 10 nucleotides agree with TRBD1. The CDR3 is made up of 17 amino acids. The V segment lost 2 bases and the J segment 6 bases; nucleotides outside the gene matches: 10. Per germline, CDR1 SEHNR and CDR2 FQNEAQ (reference sequence). This CDR3 reads CASSLRKAGQGIQPQHF. The CDR3 bases are TGTGCCAGCAGCTTAAGGAAGGCGGGACAGGGGATTCAGCCCCAGCATTTT.

The CDR3 DNA reads TGTGCCAGCAGCCAAGAGGGGGGAGGATCCCCTACAGATACGCAGTATTTT. This encodes CASSQEGGGSPTDTQYF. The chain uses TRBV4-2 and TRBJ2-3; a weak D match, TRBD2 (6 bases). Germline assignment: CDR1 LGHNA and CDR2 YNFKEQ. The CDR3 loop spans 17 amino acids. V was shortened by 0 bases and J by 3 bases, with 16 bases between the two germline ends.

This chain connects TRBV4-1 to TRBJ2-5, with D perhaps TRBD2 (5 bases). The CDR3 is made up of 14 amino acids. V was clipped by 1 base and J by 3 bases, with 9 bases between them. Looked up from germline, CDR1 is MGHRA and CDR2 is YSYEKL. The CDR3 sequence is CASSQARGEETQYF. As DNA, the CDR3 is TGCGCCAGCAGCCAAGCCCGGGGAGAAGAGACCCAGTACTTC.

The chain couples TRBV4-2 to TRBJ1-1; TRBD1 agrees at 7 bases. The CDR3 contains 13 residues. J gave up 8 bases and V 4 bases, and 7 bases lay outside the gene matches. Per germline, CDR1 LGHNA and CDR2 YNFKEQ. In DNA, the CDR3 is TGTGCCAGCAGCCGGGAGACAGGGAGCGAAGCTTTCTTT. Protein: CASSRETGSEAFF.

The V gene is TRBV27, the J gene TRBJ1-5; 7 positions match TRBD1. The CDR3 covers 18 residues. The germline V gene encodes CDR1 MNHEY and CDR2 SMNVEV (reference sequence). With V trimmed by 3 bases and J by 1 base, 12 bases remained unmatched. CDR3 residues: CASSFKGGRGRSNQPQHF. The DNA of the CDR3 is TGTGCCAGCAGTTTTAAGGGGGGTAGGGGGCGAAGCAATCAGCCCCAGCATTTT.

This clone was picked up a small number of times. The chain combines TRBV2 with TRBJ2-1, with 8 bases matching TRBD1. Per germline, CDR1 SNHLY and CDR2 FYNNEI. J lost 3 bases, V lost 6 bases, and 7 bases had no gene match. The CDR3 is 15 residues long. Written as DNA, the CDR3 is TGTGCCAGCAGGGACAGGGTTGGGGACTACAATGAGCAGTTCTTC. Protein sequence: CASRDRVGDYNEQFF. The variable domain in full, completed from reference TRBV2 and TRBJ2-1, reads EPEVTQTPSHQVTQMGQEVILRCVPISNHLYFYWYRQILGQKVEFLVSFYNNEISEKSEIFDDQFSVERPDGSNFTLKIRSTKLEDSAMYFCASRDRVGDYNEQFFGPGTRLTVL.